What follows describes a single T cell receptor beta chain. This clone occurred once. Its antigen remains undetermined. No much larger clone exists at a distance of one base, and base qualities are not known. The CDR3, from cysteine to phenylalanine, totals 11 residues. Only the CDR3 region is kept as DNA, spanning 33 bases read in frame from base 1. From the germline V gene (reference sequence), CDR1 is GTSNPN and CDR2 is SVGIG. V lost 5 bases and J lost 8 bases; the stretch between them is 10 bases long. Healthy controls were roughly 40 blood donors whose buffy coats came from the Finnish Red Cross blood service. All TCR-sequenced material derived from peripheral blood: patient blood samples and healthy donor buffy coats. Peripheral blood mononuclear cells were isolated by Ficoll-Hypaque gradient centrifugation. For the healthy controls, CD4+ cells were obtained from buffy coats by magnetic purification. Genomic DNA was extracted using the Gentra Puregene Cell and Tissue kit, and a Qubit 2.0 fluorometer was used to quantify it.

The immunoSEQ assay at survey resolution was applied to genomic DNA for sequencing of TCRbeta rearrangements. Processing in the source paper ran as follows. In the TCR sequencing data, the smallest productive clonotype frequency that could be detected was 2.59 x 10-5. Only productive TCRbeta rearrangements, defined as complete and in-frame sequences, were included in the analyses. The clonality of each sample was calculated as Simpson clonality in the immunoSEQ Analyzer version 3.0. Clones were categorized by frequency as very rare, small, medium, large (1-20%) or hyperexpanded (>20%). Generation probabilities were estimated with OLGA 1.2.3, V-gene circos plots were made with VDJtools, specificities were looked up in VDJdb, and CDR3 motifs were identified with GLIPH. TCRdb carries this immuneACCESS record with in-frame sequences only. Its versions omit some clonotypes, under half of them owing to an unresolved V gene in the studies checked, with the rest unexplained. The V and J calls and clone size come from that table; D and trimming were worked out from the DNA. Present in this sample are approximately 32,000 clones, around 88% of which were seen just once. In total, the top ten clones hold more than 0.95% of the sample.

This sample is part of a study of STAT5B mutations in CD4+ large granular lymphocyte leukemia (dated by TCRdb to 2022 to 2024). About the full investigation: Among healthy controls, the CDR3 'QG' motif was associated with a particular HLA allele. The study compared the TCRbeta repertoires of patients with CD4+ T-cell large granular lymphocyte leukemia against those of healthy blood donors. Flow cytometry on FACSCanto II or FACSVerse showed that the purified fractions were more than 95% pure among lymphocytes. The research as a whole found: Main leukemic clonotypes were private to each patient, although over 20% appeared at low frequency in other patients' non-leukemic repertoires. Data were not HLA-matched; higher clonality in CD4+ versus CD8+ T-LGLL could reflect the relatively small sample size. Compared with healthy CD4+ repertoires, CD4-sorted patient repertoires appeared more clonal, and this difference remained even after the putative leukemic clones were removed. Enrichment of TRBV06-family usage was observed among the top patient clones (8/27) relative to healthy controls (2/35).

The TCR comes from a human donor in good health. The receptor chain draws on TRBV30 and TRBJ1-3, with the D segment identity uncertain. The sequenced sample consisted of CD4+ T cells from blood buffy coats. CDR3 region: CAWARDYTIYF. The DNA reads TGTGCCTGGGCCCGAGATTACACCATATATTTT.